A single sample gave rise to the 15 T cell receptor beta chains below, sequenced in a study of blood T cell repertoires in COVID-19. TCRdb's table, derived via immunoSEQ multiplex PCR, lists solely in-frame clones and lacks some. The sample lists more than 400,000 clones; approximately 83% were seen once. Sequencing was carried out using peripheral blood. The receptor source for this set is a human donor in a cohort sampled during active COVID-19.

The sample holds many counts of this clone. V and J are TRBV6-5 and TRBJ1-2, with D unresolved. The V and J ends lost 2 bases and 0 bases respectively, with 10 bases between them. The CDR3 covers 15 residues. Germline V gene lookup returns CDR1 MNHEY and CDR2 SVGAGI. In DNA, the CDR3 is TGTGCCAGCAGTTACGCTGCGGGTTCTAACTATGGCTACACCTTC. This translates into CASSYAAGSNYGYTF.

The V gene is TRBV4-1, the J gene TRBJ2-5; 9 bases line up with TRBD2. Trimming at V came to 1 base and at J to 3 bases, leaving 9 bases not matched to a gene. The CDR3 is 17 amino acids. CDR1 and CDR2 (germline): MGHRA, YSYEKL. The CDR3 loop reads CASSQGRLAGTEETQYF. CDR3 nucleotide sequence: TGCGCCAGCAGCCAAGGTCGGCTAGCGGGAACAGAAGAGACCCAGTACTTC.

The gene calls are TRBV18 and TRBJ2-7, with 10 positions matching TRBD2. The CDR3 has 16 amino acids. V lost 0 bases, J lost 3 bases, and 5 bases stayed unmatched. CDR1 is KGHSH, CDR2 LQKENI, per germline. CDR3: CASSPPVSGRGYEQYF. CDR3 DNA sequence: TGTGCCAGCTCACCACCGGTAAGCGGGAGGGGCTACGAGCAGTACTTC.

In this sample, this clone turned up once. This chain connects TRBV6-2 or TRBV6-3 to TRBJ1-5; TRBD1 agrees at 7 bases. The V gene end was trimmed by 0 bases and the J gene end by 4 bases; junction bases not matched to a gene: 18. The CDR3 loop spans 20 amino acids. Germline CDR1 is MNHEY and CDR2 is SVGEGT. The CDR3 sequence is CASSYSIEAGGPRGNQPQHF. CDR3 coding DNA: TGTGCCAGCAGTTACTCGATAGAAGCAGGGGGACCCAGGGGAAATCAGCCCCAGCATTTT.

This clone was counted a few times. The chain uses TRBV11-2 and TRBJ2-2; D gene unclear. This CDR3 is 14 amino acids long. Germline CDR1 and CDR2: SGHAT and FQNNGV. Trimming took 5 bases from V and 2 from J, leaving 9 bases between them. CDR3 residues: CASSRHINTGELFF. CDR3 sequence (DNA): TGTGCCAGCAGCCGACACATTAACACCGGGGAGCTGTTTTTT.

In this sample, this clone turned up once. The DNA of the CDR3 is TGTGCCTGGAGGCGGGACCGGGGGGCATACAATGAGCAGTTCTTC. Encoded protein: CAWRRDRGAYNEQFF. The gene calls are TRBV30 and TRBJ2-1, with D perhaps matching TRBD2 (7 bases). The germline V gene encodes CDR1 GTSNPN and CDR2 SVGIG (reference sequence). This CDR3 comprises 15 residues. The V gene lost 3 bases and the J gene lost 4 bases, with 16 bases spanning the gap.

The chain is built from TRBV3-1 (or the pseudogene TRBV3-2) and TRBJ2-1; 11 bases agree with TRBD2. The CDR3 sequence is 21 residues long. With 0 bases clipped from V and 0 bases from J, the junction kept 13 bases outside the gene matches. Germline V gives CDR1 LGHDT, CDR2 YNNKEL (reference sequence). CDR3 sequence: CASSQETSGTFSLSSYNEQFF. The CDR3 bases are TGTGCCAGCAGCCAAGAGACTAGCGGGACTTTCTCCTTGAGCTCCTACAATGAGCAGTTCTTC.

This chain joins TRBV28 and TRBJ1-2, with TRBD1 matching 7 bases. Germline V gene data show CDR1 as MDHEN and CDR2 as SYDVKM. V dropped 3 bases and J dropped 2; count of bases not matched to a gene: 9. CDR3 size: 16 residues. CDR3 coding DNA: TGTGCCAGCAGTTTGGCCCGGCGACAGGGAAACTATGGCTACACCTTC. Protein sequence: CASSLARRQGNYGYTF.

The chain employs TRBV3-1 (or the pseudogene TRBV3-2) and TRBJ2-3; 13 bases are shared with TRBD2. Germline CDR1 is LGHDT and CDR2 is YNNKEL (reference sequence). The trim removed 3 bases at V and 2 bases at J, leaving 11 bases unmatched. The CDR3 contains 19 residues. The CDR3 sequence is CASSHSGTSGASFTDTQYF. CDR3 in DNA: TGTGCCAGCAGCCACTCCGGGACTAGCGGGGCTTCCTTCACAGATACGCAGTATTTT.

The rearrangement joins TRBV24-1 to TRBJ1-1; D perhaps matches TRBD1 (5 bases). With 6 bases removed from V and 4 bases from J, the gap between germline ends came to 11 bases. The CDR3 has 13 residues. The germline V gene has CDR1 KGHDR and CDR2 SFDVKD. The CDR3 loop reads CATSLGGTTEAFF. CDR3 sequence (DNA): TGTGCCACCAGTCTCGGGGGGACCACTGAAGCTTTCTTT.

The chain recombines TRBV19 with TRBJ2-1; 12 nucleotides line up with TRBD2. The V gene's germline CDR1 is LNHDA and CDR2 SQIVND (reference sequence). This CDR3 comprises 15 residues. The V segment lost 1 base and the J segment 9 bases; nucleotides outside the gene matches: 4. Here the CDR3 reads CASSIGLAGAFEQFF. The CDR3 DNA reads TGTGCCAGTAGTATAGGACTAGCGGGAGCCTTTGAGCAGTTCTTC.

This rearrangement joins TRBV3-1 (or the pseudogene TRBV3-2) to TRBJ2-3; 13 positions match TRBD2. J gave up 0 bases and V 3 bases, and 6 bases lay outside the gene matches. The CDR3 extends over 18 amino acids. CDR1 is LGHDT and CDR2 is YNNKEL in the germline V gene (reference sequence). The DNA for the CDR3 is TGTGCCAGCAGCCAGAGACTAGCGGGAGGATTTAGCACAGATACGCAGTATTTT. This gives the protein CASSQRLAGGFSTDTQYF.

This clone showed up just once. The chain has TRBV6-5 and TRBJ1-1; D uncertain. The CDR3 has 14 amino acids. The ends were cut back, 6 bases at V and 1 base at J, with 12 bases in the middle. CDR1 MNHEY and CDR2 SVGAGI come from the germline V gene. The CDR3 coding sequence is TGTGCCAGCAGACCCCCTACAGCGAACACTGAAGCTTTCTTT. It is translated as CASRPPTANTEAFF.

This rearrangement joins TRBV18 to TRBJ2-7; D possibly corresponds to TRBD2 (6 bases). V lost 5 bases to trimming and J lost 6 bases, with 20 bases between them. The CDR3 covers 15 residues. The germline gives CDR1 KGHSH, CDR2 LQKENI. Here the CDR3 DNA reads TGTGCCAGCTCAAGCCTTCCGGGACTGGGAGGCGAGCAGTACTTC. It codes for CASSSLPGLGGEQYF. The complete variable domain, with remaining parts taken from reference TRBV18 and TRBJ2-7, reads NAGVMQNPRHLVRRRGQEARLRCSPMKGHSHVYWYRQLPEEGLKFMVYLQKENIIDESGMPKERFSAEFPKEGPSILRIQQVVRGDSAAYFCASSSLPGLGGEQYFGPGTRLTVT.

The gene calls are TRBV28 and TRBJ2-7, with TRBD1 matching 7 bases. The CDR3 has 14 amino acids. Trimming removed 10 bases from V and 1 base from J; junction bases left unmatched: 10. Germline CDR1 MDHEN, CDR2 SYDVKM. The CDR3 DNA is TGTGCCATCGTACCCGGGACAGAGTCCTACGAGCAGTACTTC. It translates to CAIVPGTESYEQYF.